A single sample gave rise to the 24 T cell receptor beta chains below, sequenced in a study of blood T cell repertoires in COVID-19. The method was immunoSEQ multiplex PCR; TCRdb's version includes in-frame clones alone and lacks a portion of them. The repertoire has under 300,000 clones, approximately 84% of them found once; the top ten carry roughly 3.6%. The sequenced sample consisted of PBMCs or T cells enriched from blood (not recorded which). Receptors were obtained from a man aged 50-59 years who had recovered from COVID-19.

The chain links TRBV9 to TRBJ2-6, with a possible D match to TRBD2 (6 bases). This CDR3 comprises 16 residues. Germline V gene lookup returns CDR1 SGDLS and CDR2 YYNGEE. The V gene lost 1 base and the J gene lost 0 bases, with 8 bases spanning the gap. The CDR3 reads CASSVRGGSGANVLTF. As DNA, the CDR3 is TGTGCCAGCAGCGTAAGGGGAGGCTCTGGGGCCAACGTCCTGACTTTC.

The chain joins TRBV6-2 or TRBV6-3 to TRBJ2-2; a weak D match, TRBD2 (5 bases). CDR1 MNHEY and CDR2 SVGEGT come from the germline V gene. The CDR3 loop spans 16 amino acids. Trimming removed 2 bases at V and 4 bases at J, with 14 bases between. CDR3 region: CASSYSGTFPTGELFF. As DNA, the CDR3 is TGTGCCAGCAGTTACAGCGGTACCTTTCCCACCGGGGAGCTGTTTTTT.

The rearrangement uses TRBV6-1 and TRBJ2-3; perhaps TRBD1 as D (5 bases). Germline lookup yields CDR1 MNHNS and CDR2 SASEGT. V lost 2 bases and J 8 bases, leaving 11 bases between the germline ends. The CDR3 length is 13 residues. Here the CDR3 reads CASSEQGHGTQYF. Here the CDR3 DNA reads TGTGCCAGCAGTGAACAAGGACACGGTACGCAGTATTTT.

This clone has just one count. J is TRBJ2-7 and V is TRBV30; D unresolved. V was cut by 5 bases and J by 2 bases, with 10 bases left in between. The CDR3 is 12 amino acids. CDR1 is GTSNPN, CDR2 SVGIG, per germline (reference sequence). The CDR3 region is CAWSLPPYEQYF. The CDR3 region has the DNA TGTGCCTGGTCCCTACCTCCCTACGAGCAGTACTTC.

This clone was detected once. The rearrangement links TRBV19 to TRBJ2-5; 8 nucleotides match TRBD1. This CDR3 region has 15 residues. V lost 3 bases, J lost 2 bases, and 5 bases stayed unmatched. Germline CDR1 and CDR2: LNHDA and SQIVND (reference sequence). The CDR3 DNA sequence: TGTGCCAGTAGTATGGACAGGGTCGGTCAAGAGACCCAGTACTTC. Translating gives CASSMDRVGQETQYF.

This sequence joins TRBV10-1 and TRBJ1-3; D not certain. The V and J ends lost 2 bases and 3 bases respectively, with 5 bases between them. Per germline, CDR1 WNHNN and CDR2 SYGVQD (reference sequence). The CDR3 covers 13 residues. This chain's CDR3 is CASSENNGNTIYF. The CDR3 DNA follows: TGCGCCAGCAGTGAGAACAATGGAAACACCATATATTTT.

The chain links TRBV10-1 to TRBJ2-5; D might be TRBD2 (6 bases). The CDR3 runs to 12 residues. V lost 6 bases and J lost 7, with 12 bases in between. Germline V gene data show CDR1 as WNHNN and CDR2 as SYGVQD (reference sequence). The CDR3 is CASRGLDGTQYF. The CDR3 DNA is TGCGCCAGCAGGGGACTGGATGGGACCCAGTACTTC.

CDR3 nucleotides: TGTGCCAGCACCCACGGGCTTCGGGGTGAAAAACTGTTTTTT. Translating gives CASTHGLRGEKLFF. The J gene is TRBJ1-4, the V gene TRBV6-5; D is undetermined. CDR3 length equals 14 residues. The germline V and J ends were trimmed by 7 bases and 7 bases, with 16 bases remaining between them. Germline V gene lookup returns CDR1 MNHEY and CDR2 SVGAGI.

This clone was observed a handful of times. The rearrangement links TRBV28 to TRBJ2-3; TRBD1 agrees at 7 bases. The CDR3 covers 16 residues. J was trimmed by 6 bases and V by 6 bases; bases with no gene match: 15. In germline, CDR1 is MDHEN, CDR2 SYDVKM. The CDR3 here is CASSRGTVQIWDTQYF. The CDR3 bases are TGTGCCAGCAGCCGTGGGACAGTTCAAATCTGGGATACGCAGTATTTT.

The chain couples TRBV5-6 to TRBJ2-5; D is unresolved. The V end lost 3 bases, the J end lost 2 bases, and 11 bases lay between the germline ends. Germline CDR1 reads SGHDT; CDR2 reads YYEEEE. The CDR3 is made up of 14 amino acids. In nucleotides, the CDR3 is TGTGCCAGCAGCTCGGGTGTGTCTCAAGAGACCCAGTACTTC. Protein: CASSSGVSQETQYF.

For the CDR3, the DNA is TGTGCCAGCAGCCTCGACAGGGCTCAGAACACTGAAGCTTTCTTT. As protein: CASSLDRAQNTEAFF. The rearrangement uses TRBV7-2 and TRBJ1-1; TRBD1 matches at 7 bases. Germline V gene lookup returns CDR1 SGHTA and CDR2 FQGNSA. The CDR3 covers 15 residues. The J segment lost 1 base and the V segment lost 5 bases, leaving 7 bases of the junction unmatched.

The chain carries TRBV29-1 and TRBJ2-5; 8 bases are a match to TRBD2. The CDR3 totals 13 residues. Looked up from germline, CDR1 is SQVTM and CDR2 is ANQGSEA. In DNA form, the CDR3 reads TGCACTCCCGGCGGGGGGATAAGAGAGACCCAGTACTTC. Its translation is CTPGGGIRETQYF.

The V and J genes are TRBV29-1 and TRBJ2-5; 7 nucleotides match TRBD2. The CDR3 length is 15 residues. Germline V gives CDR1 SQVTM, CDR2 ANQGSEA. The V segment lost 0 bases and the J segment 1 base; nucleotides outside the gene matches: 5. The CDR3 spells CSVEDLGGTQETQYF. The DNA for the CDR3 is TGCAGCGTTGAAGATCTGGGAGGGACCCAAGAGACCCAGTACTTC.

The chain recombines TRBV21-1 with TRBJ2-1; the table names TRBD2, a call not compared with the DNA. TRBV21-1 is a pseudogene locus. The length of the CDR3 is 16 residues. The CDR3 region has the DNA TGTGCCAGCAGCTCCCAGCGGGAGGGCCACTCAAATGAGCAGTTCTTC. Protein product: CASSSQREGHSNEQFF.

This sequence joins TRBV9 and TRBJ1-4, with no clear D. V dropped 0 bases and J dropped 10 bases, with 16 bases sitting between them. Germline V gene sequence: CDR1 SGDLS, CDR2 YYNGEE. The CDR3 covers 15 residues. Here the CDR3 DNA reads TGTGCCAGCAGCGTAGGAGGAGAGGGAAGTTCAAAACTGTTTTTT. Residues: CASSVGGEGSSKLFF.

This chain uses TRBV24-1 with TRBJ2-3, with 10 positions matching TRBD1. V trimming: 1 base; J trimming: 4 bases; junction bases outside the gene matches: 1. Per the germline V gene, CDR1 is KGHDR and CDR2 is SFDVKD. This CDR3 is built from 15 residues. The CDR3 loop is CATSDFGTGADTQYF. The CDR3 DNA sequence: TGTGCCACCAGTGATTTCGGGACAGGGGCAGATACGCAGTATTTT.

The chain is built from TRBV11-2 and TRBJ1-1; TRBD1 agrees at 8 bases. The CDR3 covers 14 residues. The J segment lost 7 bases and the V segment lost 3 bases, leaving 7 bases of the junction unmatched. CDR1 is SGHAT and CDR2 is FQNNGV in the germline V gene. Here the CDR3 DNA reads TGTGCCAGCAGCTTTGGGTCCGGGACAGGTGAAGCTTTCTTT. Its translation: CASSFGSGTGEAFF.

The J gene is TRBJ1-1, the V gene TRBV27, with D perhaps TRBD1 (5 bases). V was trimmed by 4 bases and J by 7 bases, leaving 7 bases between them. Germline V lookup: CDR1 MNHEY, CDR2 SMNVEV (reference sequence). The CDR3 contains 11 residues. In DNA, the CDR3 is TGTGCCAGCAGTTACGGGGGTGAAGCTTTCTTT. Residues: CASSYGGEAFF.

The chain has TRBV11-2 and TRBJ2-2; D is undetermined. This CDR3 is 15 amino acids long. Germline V gene data show CDR1 as SGHAT and CDR2 as FQNNGV. V was trimmed by 1 base and J by 4 bases, leaving 10 bases between them. The CDR3 region has the DNA TGTGCCAGCAGCTTAGTACGTGGGCCCACCGGGGAGCTGTTTTTT. This gives the protein CASSLVRGPTGELFF.

The chain carries TRBV12-5 and TRBJ2-7, with 9 nucleotides matching TRBD2. CDR3 size: 15 residues. Germline CDR1 LGHNT, CDR2 FRNRAP. J lost 2 bases, V lost 0 bases, and 2 bases had no gene match. For the CDR3, the DNA is TGTGCTAGTGGTTTGGTAGGCGGGGGGGCCTACGAGCAGTACTTC. It translates to CASGLVGGGAYEQYF.

This sequence joins TRBV25-1 and TRBJ1-1; D perhaps matches TRBD1 (5 bases). V shed 2 bases and J shed 5 bases, with 15 bases lying between them. CDR3 length: 15 residues. The germline CDR1 and CDR2 sequences are MGHDK and SYGVNS. In DNA, the CDR3 is TGTGCCAGCAGTGAAGTCGGGGGTGATTGGACTGAAGCTTTCTTT. It yields the protein CASSEVGGDWTEAFF. Supplemented by reference TRBV25-1 and TRBJ1-1, the full variable domain reads EADIYQTPRYLVIGTGKKITLECSQTMGHDKMYWYQQDPGMELHLIHYSYGVNSTEKGDLSSESTVSRIRTEHFPLTLESARPSHTSQYLCASSEVGGDWTEAFFGQGTRLTVV.

Note on this clone: Other DNA sequences in the sample encode the same CDR3. The rearrangement joins TRBV7-2 to TRBJ2-1; unclear D gene. From germline, CDR1 is SGHTA and CDR2 FQGNSA. This CDR3 is 15 amino acids long. Trimming stripped 5 bases from V and 0 bases from J, with 11 bases between. CDR3: CASSQTASSYNEQFF. The CDR3 DNA reads TGTGCCAGCAGCCAGACTGCGAGCTCCTACAATGAGCAGTTCTTC.

V usage is TRBV28 and J usage is TRBJ1-4; TRBD1 might be the D (6 bases). Germline V lookup: CDR1 MDHEN, CDR2 SYDVKM. Trimming stripped 2 bases from V and 10 bases from J, with 17 bases between. The CDR3 runs to 15 residues. CDR3 region: CASSLAGAPAGKLFF. The CDR3 bases are TGTGCCAGCAGTTTAGCGGGGGCCCCCGCAGGAAAACTGTTTTTT.

V usage is TRBV3-1 (or the pseudogene TRBV3-2) and J usage is TRBJ1-2; D is perhaps TRBD1 (5 bases). CDR3 length equals 13 residues. Per the germline V gene, CDR1 is LGHDT and CDR2 is YNNKEL (reference sequence). V was clipped by 10 bases and J by 8 bases, with 20 bases between them. Here the CDR3 reads CATSPGGSEGYTF. The CDR3 nucleotides read TGTGCCACGTCCCCGGGGGGGTCGGAAGGCTACACCTTC.